This TCR beta chain was sequenced for a study of blood T cells in healthy people across ages. The CDR3 sequence is 15 residues long. The germline V gene has CDR1 SGHTA and CDR2 FQGNSA. V was cut by 1 base and J by 10 bases, with 14 bases left in between. A second PCR, run for roughly 7 to 12 cycles, used a sample-barcoded 5' primer plus a J-beta primer mix. TCRdb analysed the 5' RACE reads with MiXCR anew, one entry per CDR3 protein. The repertoire has approximately 800,000 distinct CDR3 sequences, 40% to 65% of them found once; the top ten carry approximately 40%. This clonotype was seen just once. The chain combines TRBV7-2 with TRBJ1-6, with D maybe TRBD1 (6 bases). Sequenced sample: blood. The source of this sequence is a man older than 75 in good health. CDR3 nucleotide sequence: TGTGCCAGCAGCTTAGAACCCAGGGGTGGGTCACCCCTCCACTTT. Residues: CASSLEPRGGSPLHF.